This T cell receptor (beta chain) was observed in a study of shared clonotypes between healthy human individuals. Across the study: CD4 naive cells filled three plates per donor, CD4 memory three, CD8 naive two and CD8 memory one. The study's findings and limits: Clonotypes which were not shared had lower generation probabilities than clonotypes that all four donors shared.

Concerning this clone: Its matching antigen is unknown.

Sorted-subset replicate PCRs used roughly 220 ng DNA, approximately 33,000 T cell genomes. The assay was immunoSEQ multiplex PCR, and TCRdb's table has in-frame clones only and misses some. The sample includes under 2.5 million clones, roughly 92% of them seen just once. The CDR3 runs to 15 residues. In germline, CDR1 is SGHTA, CDR2 FQGNSA. The V gene lost 0 bases and the J gene lost 5 bases, with 13 bases spanning the gap. Sequenced sample: naive CD4+ T cells from PBMCs. Subset in this sample: CD45RA+ positively selected. The sequence came from a man younger than 35 in good health. Some clones in this sample may be carry-over from other donors' samples. V is TRBV7-2 and J is TRBJ2-5; D is tentatively TRBD1 or TRBD2 (5 bases each). The CDR3 here is CASSLAQGIAETQYF. The CDR3 DNA sequence: TGTGCCAGCAGCTTAGCGCAGGGAATAGCGGAGACCCAGTACTTC.